What follows is one TCR beta chain and its context. Its antigen is unknown. The sample belongs to a study of CD8+CD57+ T cells in acquired aplastic anemia. Genomic DNA acted as the template from which TCR beta VDJ combination and CDR3 sequence profiling were carried out. Each CDR3 protein gets one entry after TCRdb re-called the reads with MiXCR. The sample carries approximately 270,000 distinct CDR3 sequences, around 60% recorded once. The V and J ends lost 4 bases and 3 bases respectively, with 16 bases between them. The CDR3 loop spans 16 amino acids. CDR1 and CDR2 (germline): SGHTS, YDEGEE. General study findings and limits: Found in both controls and patients were approximately 30 CD8+ CDR3 sequences. For CD8+ Simpson's diversity, patients and controls showed no significant difference.

This TCR came from a human donor with severe aplastic anemia or a healthy control (not recorded which). This chain joins TRBV5-8 and TRBJ2-2; D unresolved. The sequenced sample was sorted CD4+, CD8+, or CD8+CD57+ T cells (not recorded which) from PBMCs. CDR3 DNA sequence: TGTGCCAGCAGCCGCCGCTTACAGCTAGACACCGGGGAGCTGTTTTTT. Its protein product is CASSRRLQLDTGELFF. Supplemented by reference TRBV5-8 and TRBJ2-2, the full variable domain reads EAGVTQSPTHLIKTRGQQATLRCSPISGHTSVYWYQQALGLGLQFLLWYDEGEERNRGNFPPRFSGRQFPNYSSELNVNALELEDSALYLCASSRRLQLDTGELFFGEGSRLTVL.